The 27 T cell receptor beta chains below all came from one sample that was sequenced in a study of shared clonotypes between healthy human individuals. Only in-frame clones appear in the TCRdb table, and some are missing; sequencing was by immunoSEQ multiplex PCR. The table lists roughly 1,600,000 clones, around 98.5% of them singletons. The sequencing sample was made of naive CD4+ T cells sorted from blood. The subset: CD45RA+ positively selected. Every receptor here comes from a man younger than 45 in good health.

The CDR3 here is CATRGGGPGQPQHF. The CDR3 nucleotides are TGTGCCACCCGTGGGGGGGGTCCGGGTCAGCCCCAGCATTTT. The chain is built from TRBV28 and TRBJ1-5; possibly TRBD1 for D (5 bases). Germline-derived CDR1 and CDR2 are MDHEN and SYDVKM. Trimming shortened V by 10 bases and J by 6 bases, and 19 bases separated the two germline ends. The CDR3 has 14 residues.

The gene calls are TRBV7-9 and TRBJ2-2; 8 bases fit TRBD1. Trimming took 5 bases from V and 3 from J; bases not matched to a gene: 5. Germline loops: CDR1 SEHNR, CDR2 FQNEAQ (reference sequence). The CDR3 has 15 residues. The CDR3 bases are TGTGCCAGCAGCCTCGGACAGGGACACACCGGGGAGCTGTTTTTT. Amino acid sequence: CASSLGQGHTGELFF.

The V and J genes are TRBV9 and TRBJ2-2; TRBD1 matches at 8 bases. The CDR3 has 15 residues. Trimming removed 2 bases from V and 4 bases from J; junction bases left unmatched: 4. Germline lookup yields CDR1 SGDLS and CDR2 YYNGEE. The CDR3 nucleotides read TGTGCCAGCAGCGTCCAGGGGGCAACCACCGGGGAGCTGTTTTTT. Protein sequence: CASSVQGATTGELFF.

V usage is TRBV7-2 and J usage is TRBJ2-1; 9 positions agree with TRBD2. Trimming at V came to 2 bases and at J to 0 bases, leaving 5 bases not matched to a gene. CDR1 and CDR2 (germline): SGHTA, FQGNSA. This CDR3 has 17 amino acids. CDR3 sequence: CASSLLGLAASYNEQFF. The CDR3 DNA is TGTGCCAGCAGCTTACTGGGACTAGCCGCCTCCTACAATGAGCAGTTCTTC.

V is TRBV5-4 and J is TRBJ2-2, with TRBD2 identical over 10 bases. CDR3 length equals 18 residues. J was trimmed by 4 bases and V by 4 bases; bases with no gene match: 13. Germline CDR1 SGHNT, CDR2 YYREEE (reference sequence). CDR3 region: CASSQRRTSGRTTGELFF. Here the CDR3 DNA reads TGTGCCAGCAGCCAAAGGAGGACTAGCGGACGCACCACCGGGGAGCTGTTTTTT.

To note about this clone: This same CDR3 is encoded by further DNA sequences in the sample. DNA of the CDR3: TGCGCCAGCAGCTTGGGAGGGGCGGGCAATCAGCCCCAGCATTTT. Residues: CASSLGGAGNQPQHF. This chain connects TRBV5-1 to TRBJ1-5, with D tentatively TRBD1 (5 bases). Per germline, CDR1 SGHRS and CDR2 YFSETQ. This CDR3 is built from 15 residues. The V end lost 0 bases, the J end lost 2 bases, and 9 bases lay between the germline ends. The full variable domain, in which reference TRBV5-1 and TRBJ1-5 provide the parts outside the CDR3, is KAGVTQTPRYLIKTRGQQVTLSCSPISGHRSVSWYQQTPGQGLQFLFEYFSETQRNKGNFPGRFSGRQFSNSRSEMNVSTLELGDSALYLCASSLGGAGNQPQHFGDGTRLSIL.

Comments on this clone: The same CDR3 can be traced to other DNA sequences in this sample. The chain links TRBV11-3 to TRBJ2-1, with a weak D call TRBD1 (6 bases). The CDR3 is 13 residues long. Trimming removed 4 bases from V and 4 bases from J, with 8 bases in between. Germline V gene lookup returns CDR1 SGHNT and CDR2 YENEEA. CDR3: CASSSGQYNEQFF. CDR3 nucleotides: TGTGCCAGCAGCTCCGGACAGTACAATGAGCAGTTCTTC. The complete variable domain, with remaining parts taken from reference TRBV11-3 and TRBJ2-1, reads EAGVVQSPRYKIIEKKQPVAFWCNPISGHNTLYWYLQNLGQGPELLIRYENEEAVDDSQLPKDRFSAERLKGVDSTLKIQPAELGDSAVYLCASSSGQYNEQFFGPGTRLTVL.

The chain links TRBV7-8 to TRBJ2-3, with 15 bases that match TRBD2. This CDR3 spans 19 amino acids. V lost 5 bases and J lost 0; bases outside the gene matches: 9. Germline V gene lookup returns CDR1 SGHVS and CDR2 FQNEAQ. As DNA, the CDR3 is TGTGCCAGCAGCATGGGACTAGCGGGAGGATGGGGTAGCACAGATACGCAGTATTTT. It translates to CASSMGLAGGWGSTDTQYF. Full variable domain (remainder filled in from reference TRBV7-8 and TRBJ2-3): GAGVSQSPRYKVAKRGQDVALRCDPISGHVSLFWYQQALGQGPEFLTYFQNEAQLDKSGLPSDRFFAERPEGSVSTLKIQRTQQEDSAVYLCASSMGLAGGWGSTDTQYFGPGTRLTVL.

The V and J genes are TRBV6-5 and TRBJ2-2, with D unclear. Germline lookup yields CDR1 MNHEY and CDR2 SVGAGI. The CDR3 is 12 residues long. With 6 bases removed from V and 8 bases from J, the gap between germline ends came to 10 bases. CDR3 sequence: CASSLLGGELFF. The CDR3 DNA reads TGTGCCAGCAGCCTCCTTGGAGGGGAGCTGTTTTTT.

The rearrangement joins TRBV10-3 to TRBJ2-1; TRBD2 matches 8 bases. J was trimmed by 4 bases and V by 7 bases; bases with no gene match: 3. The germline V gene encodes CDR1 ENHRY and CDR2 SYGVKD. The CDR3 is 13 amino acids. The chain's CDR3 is CAITGLGYNEQFF. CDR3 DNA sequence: TGTGCCATCACGGGACTAGGATACAATGAGCAGTTCTTC.

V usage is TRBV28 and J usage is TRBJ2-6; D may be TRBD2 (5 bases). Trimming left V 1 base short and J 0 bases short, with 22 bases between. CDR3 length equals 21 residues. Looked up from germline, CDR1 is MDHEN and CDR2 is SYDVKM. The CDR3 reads CASSLSGLGRFYGSGANVLTF. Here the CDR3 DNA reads TGTGCCAGCAGTTTATCTGGTCTAGGGAGATTTTACGGCTCTGGGGCCAACGTCCTGACTTTC.

The CDR3 here is CASSPSGRHGYEQYF. The CDR3, as DNA: TGCGCCAGCAGCCCTTCTGGGCGCCACGGCTACGAGCAGTACTTC. The chain carries TRBV5-1 and TRBJ2-7; no firm D call. Germline V gene lookup returns CDR1 SGHRS and CDR2 YFSETQ. Deletions cut 4 bases from V and 3 bases from J, with 17 bases between. This CDR3 spans 15 amino acids.

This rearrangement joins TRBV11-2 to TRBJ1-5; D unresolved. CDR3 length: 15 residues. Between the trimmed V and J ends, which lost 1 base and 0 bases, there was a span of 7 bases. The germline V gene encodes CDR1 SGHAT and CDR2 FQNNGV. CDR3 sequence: CASSLGQVSNQPQHF. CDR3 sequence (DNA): TGTGCCAGCAGCTTAGGGCAGGTTAGCAATCAGCCCCAGCATTTT.

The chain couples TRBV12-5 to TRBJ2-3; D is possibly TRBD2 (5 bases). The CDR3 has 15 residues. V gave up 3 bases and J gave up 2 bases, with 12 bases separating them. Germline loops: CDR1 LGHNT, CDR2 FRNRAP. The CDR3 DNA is TGTGCTAGTGGTTTTGGATTGAGGGCCACAGATACGCAGTATTTT. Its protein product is CASGFGLRATDTQYF.

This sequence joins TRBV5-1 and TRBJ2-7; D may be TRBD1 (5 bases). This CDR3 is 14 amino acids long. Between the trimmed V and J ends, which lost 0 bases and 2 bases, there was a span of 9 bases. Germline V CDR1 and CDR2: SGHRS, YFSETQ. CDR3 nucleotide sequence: TGCGCCAGCAGCTTGGTCGACAGAGCCTACGAGCAGTACTTC. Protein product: CASSLVDRAYEQYF. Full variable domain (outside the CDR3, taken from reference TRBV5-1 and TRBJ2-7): KAGVTQTPRYLIKTRGQQVTLSCSPISGHRSVSWYQQTPGQGLQFLFEYFSETQRNKGNFPGRFSGRQFSNSRSEMNVSTLELGDSALYLCASSLVDRAYEQYFGPGTRLTVT.

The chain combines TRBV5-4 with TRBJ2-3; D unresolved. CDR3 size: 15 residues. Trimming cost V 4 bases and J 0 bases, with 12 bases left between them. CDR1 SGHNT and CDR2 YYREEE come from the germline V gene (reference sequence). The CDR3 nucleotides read TGTGCCAGCAGCCCCGGCCCGGACAGCACAGATACGCAGTATTTT. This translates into CASSPGPDSTDTQYF.

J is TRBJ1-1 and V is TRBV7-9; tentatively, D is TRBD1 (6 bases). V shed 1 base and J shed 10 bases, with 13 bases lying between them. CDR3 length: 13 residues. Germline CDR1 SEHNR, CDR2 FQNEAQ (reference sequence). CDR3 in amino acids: CASSLVEGGVAFF. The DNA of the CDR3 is TGTGCCAGCAGCTTAGTGGAGGGGGGTGTAGCTTTCTTT.

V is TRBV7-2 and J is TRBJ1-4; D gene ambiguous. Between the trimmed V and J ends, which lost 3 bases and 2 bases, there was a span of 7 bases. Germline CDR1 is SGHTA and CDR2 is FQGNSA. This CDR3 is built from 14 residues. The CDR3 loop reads CASSLRFTNEKLFF. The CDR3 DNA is TGTGCCAGCAGCTTGCGGTTCACTAATGAAAAACTGTTTTTT.

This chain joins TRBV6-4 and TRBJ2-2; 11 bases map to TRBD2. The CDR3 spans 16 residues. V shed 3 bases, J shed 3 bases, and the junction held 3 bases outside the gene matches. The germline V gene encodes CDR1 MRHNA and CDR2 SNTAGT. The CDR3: CASSERTSGYTGELFF. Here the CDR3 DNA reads TGTGCCAGCAGTGAAAGGACTAGCGGGTACACCGGGGAGCTGTTTTTT.

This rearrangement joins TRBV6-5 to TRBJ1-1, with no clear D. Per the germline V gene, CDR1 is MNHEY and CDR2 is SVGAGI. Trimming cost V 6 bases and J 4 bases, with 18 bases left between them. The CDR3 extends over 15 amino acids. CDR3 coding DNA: TGTGCCAGCAGATGGGAGGGAAGGCGAAGCACTGAAGCTTTCTTT. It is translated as CASRWEGRRSTEAFF.

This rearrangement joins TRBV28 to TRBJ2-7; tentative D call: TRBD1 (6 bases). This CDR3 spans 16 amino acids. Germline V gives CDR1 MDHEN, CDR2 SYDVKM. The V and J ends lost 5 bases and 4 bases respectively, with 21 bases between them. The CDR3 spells CASSPPDRSKPYEQYF. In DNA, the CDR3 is TGTGCCAGCAGTCCCCCCGACAGGTCGAAGCCTTACGAGCAGTACTTC.

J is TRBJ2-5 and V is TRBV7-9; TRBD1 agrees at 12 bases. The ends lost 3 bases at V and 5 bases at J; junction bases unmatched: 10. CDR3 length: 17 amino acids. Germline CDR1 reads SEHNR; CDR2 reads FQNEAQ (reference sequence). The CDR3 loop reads CASSFTGTGGVGETQYF. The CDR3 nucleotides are TGTGCCAGCAGCTTCACCGGGACAGGGGGCGTTGGGGAGACCCAGTACTTC. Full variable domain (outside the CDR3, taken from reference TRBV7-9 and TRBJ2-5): DTGVSQNPRHKITKRGQNVTFRCDPISEHNRLYWYRQTLGQGPEFLTYFQNEAQLEKSRLLSDRFSAERPKGSFSTLEIQRTEQGDSAMYLCASSFTGTGGVGETQYFGPGTRLLVL.

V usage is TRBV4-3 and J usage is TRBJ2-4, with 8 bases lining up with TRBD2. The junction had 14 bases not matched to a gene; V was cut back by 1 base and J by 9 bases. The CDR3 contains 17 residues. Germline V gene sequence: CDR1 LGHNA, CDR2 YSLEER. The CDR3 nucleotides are TGCGCCAGCAGCCAAGGGGACCCTACGGGACTAGTTCTCATTCAGTACTTC. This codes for CASSQGDPTGLVLIQYF.

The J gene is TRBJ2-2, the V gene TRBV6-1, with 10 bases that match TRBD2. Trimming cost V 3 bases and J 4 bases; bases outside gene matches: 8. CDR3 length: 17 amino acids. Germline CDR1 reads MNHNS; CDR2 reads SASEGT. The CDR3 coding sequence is TGTGCCAGCAGTGAGTTGCCTAGCGGGAGTTTCACCGGGGAGCTGTTTTTT. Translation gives CASSELPSGSFTGELFF.

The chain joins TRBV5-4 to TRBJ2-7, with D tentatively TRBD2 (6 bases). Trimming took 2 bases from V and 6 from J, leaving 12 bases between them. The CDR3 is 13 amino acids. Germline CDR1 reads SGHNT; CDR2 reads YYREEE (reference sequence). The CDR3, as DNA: TGTGCCAGCAGCTTAAATTCCGGGAGCGAGCAGTACTTC. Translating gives CASSLNSGSEQYF.

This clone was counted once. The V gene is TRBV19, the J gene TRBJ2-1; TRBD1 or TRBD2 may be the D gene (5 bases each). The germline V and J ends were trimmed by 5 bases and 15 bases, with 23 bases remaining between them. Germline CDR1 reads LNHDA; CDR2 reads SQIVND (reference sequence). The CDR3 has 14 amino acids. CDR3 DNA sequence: TGTGCCAGTAGTGTCGGGGACGGGGAACGTTTCCGGTTCTTC. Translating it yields CASSVGDGERFRFF.

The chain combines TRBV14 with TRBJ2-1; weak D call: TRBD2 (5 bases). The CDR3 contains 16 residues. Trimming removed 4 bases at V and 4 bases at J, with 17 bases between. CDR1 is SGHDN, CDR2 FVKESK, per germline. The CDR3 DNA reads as TGTGCCAGCAGCCGGGCGGGTTCTCACCTTTACAATGAGCAGTTCTTC. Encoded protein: CASSRAGSHLYNEQFF. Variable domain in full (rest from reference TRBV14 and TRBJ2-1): EAGVTQFPSHSVIEKGQTVTLRCDPISGHDNLYWYRRVMGKEIKFLLHFVKESKQDESGMPNNRFLAERTGGTYSTLKVQPAELEDSGVYFCASSRAGSHLYNEQFFGPGTRLTVL.